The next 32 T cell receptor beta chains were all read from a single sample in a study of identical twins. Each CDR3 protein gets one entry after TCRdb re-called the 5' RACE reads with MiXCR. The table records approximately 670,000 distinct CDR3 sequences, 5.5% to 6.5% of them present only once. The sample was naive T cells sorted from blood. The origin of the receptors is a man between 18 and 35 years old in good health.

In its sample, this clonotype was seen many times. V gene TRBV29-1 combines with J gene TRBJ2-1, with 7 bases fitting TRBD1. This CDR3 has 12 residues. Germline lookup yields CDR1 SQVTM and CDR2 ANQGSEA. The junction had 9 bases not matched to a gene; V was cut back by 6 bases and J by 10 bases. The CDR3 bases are TGCAGCGTAGAACAAGGGGGCGGGGAGCAGTTCTTC. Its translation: CSVEQGGGEQFF.

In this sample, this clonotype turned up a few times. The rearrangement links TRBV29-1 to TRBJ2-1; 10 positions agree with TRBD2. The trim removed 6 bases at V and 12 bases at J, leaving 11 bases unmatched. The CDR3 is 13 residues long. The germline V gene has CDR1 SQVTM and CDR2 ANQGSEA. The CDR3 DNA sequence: TGCAGCGTCGTAAATAAACTAGCGGGATGGCAGTTCTTC. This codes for CSVVNKLAGWQFF.

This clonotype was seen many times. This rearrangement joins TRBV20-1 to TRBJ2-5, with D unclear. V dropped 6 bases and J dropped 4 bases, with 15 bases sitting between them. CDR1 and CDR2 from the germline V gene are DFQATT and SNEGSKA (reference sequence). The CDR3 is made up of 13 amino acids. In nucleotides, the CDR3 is TGCAGTGCGCCGACCGAGGTCAGAGAGACCCAGTACTTC. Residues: CSAPTEVRETQYF.

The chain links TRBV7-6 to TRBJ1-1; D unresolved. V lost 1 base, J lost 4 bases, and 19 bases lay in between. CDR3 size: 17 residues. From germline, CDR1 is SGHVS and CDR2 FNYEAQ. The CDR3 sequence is CASSLGVEIYPGTEAFF. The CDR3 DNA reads TGTGCCAGCAGCTTAGGGGTGGAGATCTACCCCGGCACTGAAGCTTTCTTT.

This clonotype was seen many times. The CDR3 loop reads CSARDPRTVNTEAFF. In DNA, the CDR3 is TGCAGTGCTAGAGACCCAAGGACGGTGAACACTGAAGCTTTCTTT. J is TRBJ1-1 and V is TRBV20-1, with D unclear. Trimming left V 0 bases short and J 0 bases short, with 11 bases between. Germline CDR1 and CDR2: DFQATT and SNEGSKA (reference sequence). The CDR3 runs to 15 residues.

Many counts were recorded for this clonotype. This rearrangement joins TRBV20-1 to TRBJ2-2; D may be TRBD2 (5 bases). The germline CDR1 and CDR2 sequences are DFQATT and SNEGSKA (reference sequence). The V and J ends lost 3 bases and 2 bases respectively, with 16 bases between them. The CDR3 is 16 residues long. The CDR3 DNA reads TGCAGTGCTAGGCGTCCCGGGGTTCCTAACACCGGGGAGCTGTTTTTT. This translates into CSARRPGVPNTGELFF.

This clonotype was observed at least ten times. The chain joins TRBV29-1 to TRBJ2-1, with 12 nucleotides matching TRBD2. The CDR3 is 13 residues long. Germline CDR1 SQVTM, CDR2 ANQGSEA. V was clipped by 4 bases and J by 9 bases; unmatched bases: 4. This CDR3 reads CSVGLAGVVEQFF. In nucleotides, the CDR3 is TGCAGCGTTGGACTAGCGGGAGTGGTTGAGCAGTTCTTC.

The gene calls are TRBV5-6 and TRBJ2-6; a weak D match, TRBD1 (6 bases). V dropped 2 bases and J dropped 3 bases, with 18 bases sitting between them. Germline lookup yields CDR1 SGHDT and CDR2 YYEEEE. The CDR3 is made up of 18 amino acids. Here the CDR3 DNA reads TGTGCCAGCAGCTTACAGGGTCTATTTTACTTTGGGGCCAACGTCCTGACTTTC. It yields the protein CASSLQGLFYFGANVLTF. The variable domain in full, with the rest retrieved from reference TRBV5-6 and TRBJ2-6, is DAGVTQSPTHLIKTRGQQVTLRCSPKSGHDTVSWYQQALGQGPQFIFQYYEEEERQRGNFPDRFSGHQFPNYSSELNVNALLLGDSALYLCASSLQGLFYFGANVLTFGAGSRLTVL.

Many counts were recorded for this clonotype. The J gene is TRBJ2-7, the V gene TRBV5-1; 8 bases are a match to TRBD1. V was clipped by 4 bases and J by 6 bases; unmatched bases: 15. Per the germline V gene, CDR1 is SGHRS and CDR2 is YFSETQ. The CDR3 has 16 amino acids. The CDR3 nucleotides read TGCGCCAGCAGCGCGAGAGGACAGGGTTACCTTCGCGAGCAGTACTTC. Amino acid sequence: CASSARGQGYLREQYF.

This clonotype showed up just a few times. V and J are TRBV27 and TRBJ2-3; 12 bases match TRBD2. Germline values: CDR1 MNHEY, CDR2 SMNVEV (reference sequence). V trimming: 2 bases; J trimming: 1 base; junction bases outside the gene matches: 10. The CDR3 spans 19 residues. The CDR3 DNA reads TGTGCCAGCAGTTTAAATCGACTAGCGGGGGTCGGTGGCACAGATACGCAGTATTTT. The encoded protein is CASSLNRLAGVGGTDTQYF.

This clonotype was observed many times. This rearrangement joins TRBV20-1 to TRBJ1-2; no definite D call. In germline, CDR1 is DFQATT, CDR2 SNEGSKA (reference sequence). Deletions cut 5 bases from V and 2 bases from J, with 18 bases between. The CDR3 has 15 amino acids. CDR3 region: CSARGLVAGNYGYTF. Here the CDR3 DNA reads TGCAGTGCTCGGGGTCTGGTAGCGGGAAACTATGGCTACACCTTC.

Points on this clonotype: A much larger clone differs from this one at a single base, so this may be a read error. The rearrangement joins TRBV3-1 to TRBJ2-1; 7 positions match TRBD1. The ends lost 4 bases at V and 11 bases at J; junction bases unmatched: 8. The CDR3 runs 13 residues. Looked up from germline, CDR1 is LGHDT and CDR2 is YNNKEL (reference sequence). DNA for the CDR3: TGTGCCAGCAGCCGGACAGGCCCTAATAAGCAGTTCTTC. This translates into CASSRTGPNKQFF.

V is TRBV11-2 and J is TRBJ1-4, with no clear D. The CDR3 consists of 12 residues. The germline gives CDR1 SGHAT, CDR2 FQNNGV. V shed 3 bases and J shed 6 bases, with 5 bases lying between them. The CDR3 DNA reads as TGTGCCAGCAGCTTCTTAGATGAAAAACTGTTTTTT. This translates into CASSFLDEKLFF. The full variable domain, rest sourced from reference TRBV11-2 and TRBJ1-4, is EAGVAQSPRYKIIEKRQSVAFWCNPISGHATLYWYQQILGQGPKLLIQFQNNGVVDDSQLPKDRFSAERLKGVDSTLKIQPAKLEDSAVYLCASSFLDEKLFFGSGTQLSVL.

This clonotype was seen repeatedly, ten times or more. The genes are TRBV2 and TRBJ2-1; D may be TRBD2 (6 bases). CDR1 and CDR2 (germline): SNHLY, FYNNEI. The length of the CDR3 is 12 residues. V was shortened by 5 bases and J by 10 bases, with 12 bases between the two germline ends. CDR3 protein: CASSMGGMEQFF. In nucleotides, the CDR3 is TGTGCCAGCAGTATGGGGGGAATGGAGCAGTTCTTC.

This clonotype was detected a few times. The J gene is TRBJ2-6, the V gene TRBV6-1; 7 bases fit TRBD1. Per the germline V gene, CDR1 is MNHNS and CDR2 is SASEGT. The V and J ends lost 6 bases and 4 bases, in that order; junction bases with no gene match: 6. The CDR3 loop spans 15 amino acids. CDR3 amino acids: CASRTDRAGANVLTF. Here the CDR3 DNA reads TGTGCCAGCAGGACTGACAGGGCCGGGGCCAACGTCCTGACTTTC.

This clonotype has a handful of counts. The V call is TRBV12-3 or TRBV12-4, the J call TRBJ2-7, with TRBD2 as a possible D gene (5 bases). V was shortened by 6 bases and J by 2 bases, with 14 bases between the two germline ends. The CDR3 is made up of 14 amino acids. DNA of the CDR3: TGTGCCAGCAGCCGAGCGGATCCGACCTACGAGCAGTACTTC. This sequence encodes CASSRADPTYEQYF.

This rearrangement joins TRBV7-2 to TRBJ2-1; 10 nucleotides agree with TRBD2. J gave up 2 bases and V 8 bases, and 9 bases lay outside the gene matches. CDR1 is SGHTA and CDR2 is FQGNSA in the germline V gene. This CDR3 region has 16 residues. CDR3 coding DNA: TGTGCCAGCGGGCTTACCGGGACTAGCGCCTACAATGAGCAGTTCTTC. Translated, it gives CASGLTGTSAYNEQFF.

The CDR3 bases are TGTGCCATCAGTGACAAGGACAGGCCCCCAGATACGCAGTATTTT. As protein: CAISDKDRPPDTQYF. The chain carries TRBV10-3 and TRBJ2-3; 7 nucleotides align to TRBD1. Unmatched junction bases numbered 7, after V lost 3 bases and J lost 4 bases. This CDR3 has 15 residues. Germline CDR1 ENHRY, CDR2 SYGVKD.

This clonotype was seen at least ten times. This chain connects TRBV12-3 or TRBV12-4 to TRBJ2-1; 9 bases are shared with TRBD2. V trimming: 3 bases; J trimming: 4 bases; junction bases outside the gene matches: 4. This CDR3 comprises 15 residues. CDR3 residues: CASSFSGREYNEQFF. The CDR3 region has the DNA TGTGCCAGCAGTTTTAGCGGGAGAGAATACAATGAGCAGTTCTTC.

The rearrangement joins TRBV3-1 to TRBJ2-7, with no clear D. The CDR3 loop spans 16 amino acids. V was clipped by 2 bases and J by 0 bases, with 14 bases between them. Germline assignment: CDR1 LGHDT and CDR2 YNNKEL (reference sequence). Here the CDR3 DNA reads TGTGCCAGCAGCCAAAGGTTCGGCGCGGACTCCTACGAGCAGTACGTC. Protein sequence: CASSQRFGADSYEQYV.

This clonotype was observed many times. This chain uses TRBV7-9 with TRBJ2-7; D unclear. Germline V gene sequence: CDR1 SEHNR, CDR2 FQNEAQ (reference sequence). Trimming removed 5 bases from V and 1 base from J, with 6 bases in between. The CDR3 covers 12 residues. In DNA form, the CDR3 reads TGTGCCAGCAGCCTAAGATCCTACGAGCAGTACGTC. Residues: CASSLRSYEQYV.

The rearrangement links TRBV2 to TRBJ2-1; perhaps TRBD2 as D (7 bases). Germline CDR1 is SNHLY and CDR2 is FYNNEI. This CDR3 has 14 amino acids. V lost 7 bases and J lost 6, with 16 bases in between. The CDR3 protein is CASKAGASPNEQFF. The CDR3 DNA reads TGTGCCAGCAAGGCGGGGGCAAGCCCCAATGAGCAGTTCTTC.

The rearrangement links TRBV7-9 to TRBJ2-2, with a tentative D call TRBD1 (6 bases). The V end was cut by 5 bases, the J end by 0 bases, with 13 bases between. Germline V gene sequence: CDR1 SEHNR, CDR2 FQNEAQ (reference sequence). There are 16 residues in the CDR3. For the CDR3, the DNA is TGTGCCAGCAGCACTCGGACAGAAGCGAACACCGGGGAGCTGTTTTTT. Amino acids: CASSTRTEANTGELFF.

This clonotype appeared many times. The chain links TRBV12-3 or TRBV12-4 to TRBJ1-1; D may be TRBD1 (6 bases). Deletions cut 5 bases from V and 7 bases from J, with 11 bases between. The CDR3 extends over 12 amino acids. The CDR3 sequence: CASSPGVGEAFF. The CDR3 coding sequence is TGTGCCAGCAGTCCAGGGGTAGGTGAAGCTTTCTTT.

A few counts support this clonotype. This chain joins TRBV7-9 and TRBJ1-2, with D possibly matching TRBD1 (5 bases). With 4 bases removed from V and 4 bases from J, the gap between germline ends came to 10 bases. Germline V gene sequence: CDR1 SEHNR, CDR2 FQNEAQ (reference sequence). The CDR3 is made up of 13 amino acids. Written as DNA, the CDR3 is TGTGCCAGCAGCTCCTCAGGGAGCTATGGCTACACCTTC. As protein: CASSSSGSYGYTF.

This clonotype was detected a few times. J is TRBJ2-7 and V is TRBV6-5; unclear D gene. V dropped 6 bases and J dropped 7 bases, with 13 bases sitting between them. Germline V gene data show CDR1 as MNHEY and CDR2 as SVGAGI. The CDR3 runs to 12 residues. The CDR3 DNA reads TGTGCCAGCAGGACCAAAACGAGGGAGCAGTACTTC. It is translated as CASRTKTREQYF.

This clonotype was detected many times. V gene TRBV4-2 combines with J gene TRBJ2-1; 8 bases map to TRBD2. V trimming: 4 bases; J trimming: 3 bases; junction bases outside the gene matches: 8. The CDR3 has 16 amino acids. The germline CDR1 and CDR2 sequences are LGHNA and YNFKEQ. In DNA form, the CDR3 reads TGTGCCAGCAGCCCGTTAGCGGGATCCTACTACAATGAGCAGTTCTTC. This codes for CASSPLAGSYYNEQFF.

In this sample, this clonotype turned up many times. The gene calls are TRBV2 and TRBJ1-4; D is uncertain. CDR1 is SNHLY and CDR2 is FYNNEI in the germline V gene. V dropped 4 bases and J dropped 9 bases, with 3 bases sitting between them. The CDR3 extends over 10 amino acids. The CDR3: CASSGKKLFF. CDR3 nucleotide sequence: TGTGCCAGCAGTGGGAAAAAACTGTTTTTT.

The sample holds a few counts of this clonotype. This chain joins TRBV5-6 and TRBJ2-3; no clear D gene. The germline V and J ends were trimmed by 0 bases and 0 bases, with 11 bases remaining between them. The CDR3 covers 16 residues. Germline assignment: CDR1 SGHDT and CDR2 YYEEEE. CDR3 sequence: CASSLARRVSTDTQYF. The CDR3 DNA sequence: TGTGCCAGCAGCTTGGCGCGGCGCGTTAGCACAGATACGCAGTATTTT.

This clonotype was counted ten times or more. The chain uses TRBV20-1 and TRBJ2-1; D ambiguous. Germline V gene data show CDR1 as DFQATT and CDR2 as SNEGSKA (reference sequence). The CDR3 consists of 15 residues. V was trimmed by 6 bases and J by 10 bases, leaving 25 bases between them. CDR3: CSAHGWVRIGLEQFF. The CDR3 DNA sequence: TGCAGTGCCCACGGTTGGGTCAGGATCGGTCTCGAGCAGTTCTTC.

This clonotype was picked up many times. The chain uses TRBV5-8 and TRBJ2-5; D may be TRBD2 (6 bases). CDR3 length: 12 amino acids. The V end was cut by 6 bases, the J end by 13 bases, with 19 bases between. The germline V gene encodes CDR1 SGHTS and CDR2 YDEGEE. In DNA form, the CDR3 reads TGTGCCAGCACCGAAGGGACTCCCACTCTGTACTTC. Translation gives CASTEGTPTLYF.

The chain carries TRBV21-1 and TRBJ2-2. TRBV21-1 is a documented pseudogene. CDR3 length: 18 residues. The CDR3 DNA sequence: TGTGCCAGCATCGACCTAACTGGGTCAATGGAAGACGCCGGGGAGCTGTTTTTT. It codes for CASIDLTGSMEDAGELFF.